The 21 T cell receptor beta chains presented below share a single source sample, sequenced in a study of blood T cell repertoires in COVID-19 (dated by TCRdb to the early 2020s). Library prep was done by the immunoSEQ multiplex PCR assay. The source is immuneACCESS, and TCRdb retained only in-frame sequences with V and J called. Part of the clones is not carried over; for the studies checked, unresolved V genes explain less than half of this, and the remainder is unexplained. Here the sample has 490,000 or so clones; approximately 87% occur a single time. 1.5% to 2% of the sample is held by the ten biggest clonotypes. The sample comprised PBMCs or T cells enriched from blood (not recorded which). The receptors shown here come from a woman in her thirties or forties who had recovered from COVID-19.

The rearrangement uses TRBV5-4 and TRBJ1-4, with a tentative D call TRBD1 (5 bases). CDR1 SGHNT and CDR2 YYREEE come from the germline V gene (reference sequence). This CDR3 spans 15 amino acids. Between the trimmed V and J ends, which lost 0 bases and 8 bases, there was a span of 14 bases. In nucleotides, the CDR3 is TGTGCCAGCAGCTTGGCCGGGGGGACGGGCGAAAAACTGTTTTTT. Translated: CASSLAGGTGEKLFF.

V and J are TRBV7-9 and TRBJ2-7, with 8 nucleotides matching TRBD1. The germline V gene encodes CDR1 SEHNR and CDR2 FQNEAQ (reference sequence). CDR3 length: 14 residues. V lost 4 bases, J lost 3 bases, and 5 bases stayed unmatched. For the CDR3, the DNA is TGTGCCAGCAGCTCCGGGACAGGATACTACGAGCAGTACTTC. It is translated as CASSSGTGYYEQYF. The variable domain in full, with the rest retrieved from reference TRBV7-9 and TRBJ2-7, is DTGVSQNPRHKITKRGQNVTFRCDPISEHNRLYWYRQTLGQGPEFLTYFQNEAQLEKSRLLSDRFSAERPKGSFSTLEIQRTEQGDSAMYLCASSSGTGYYEQYFGPGTRLTVT.

This clone came up once. This chain links TRBV7-6 with TRBJ2-1, with 8 bases fitting TRBD1. Germline V gene lookup returns CDR1 SGHVS and CDR2 FNYEAQ. V was clipped by 3 bases and J by 3 bases; unmatched bases: 13. The CDR3 contains 18 residues. In DNA form, the CDR3 reads TGTGCCAGCAGCTTGGGGCAGGGGGCGCGTAGCATCTACAATGAGCAGTTCTTC. It is translated as CASSLGQGARSIYNEQFF.

The V call is TRBV7-9, the J call TRBJ2-3, with 7 bases lining up with TRBD2. The germline CDR1 and CDR2 sequences are SEHNR and FQNEAQ (reference sequence). The CDR3 has 16 amino acids. V lost 5 bases, J lost 0 bases, and 8 bases stayed unmatched. DNA of the CDR3: TGTGCCAGCAGCGTGGGCCGGGACTACAGCACAGATACGCAGTATTTT. As protein: CASSVGRDYSTDTQYF.

For this clone: Different DNA sequences within this sample yield the same CDR3. This chain joins TRBV15 and TRBJ2-5; TRBD2 aligns across 9 bases. V gave up 8 bases and J gave up 5 bases; unmatched junction bases: 3. The CDR3 sequence is 12 residues long. The germline V gene has CDR1 LNHNV and CDR2 YYDKDF (reference sequence). The CDR3 region is CATGLAGETQYF. CDR3 DNA sequence: TGTGCCACCGGGCTAGCGGGGGAGACCCAGTACTTC.

This clone was counted a few times. This sequence joins TRBV11-2 and TRBJ1-6; no clear D gene. V was shortened by 3 bases and J by 12 bases, with 6 bases between the two germline ends. CDR1 is SGHAT and CDR2 is FQNNGV in the germline V gene. There are 11 residues in the CDR3. The CDR3, as DNA: TGTGCCAGCAGCTTGTCAGAACCCCTCCACTTT. This codes for CASSLSEPLHF.

The chain combines TRBV18 with TRBJ1-4; tentatively, D is TRBD1 (5 bases). The CDR3 runs 18 residues. V was cut by 3 bases and J by 0 bases, with 17 bases left in between. CDR1 is KGHSH, CDR2 LQKENI, per germline. CDR3: CASSPGLWQDATNEKLFF. The CDR3 region has the DNA TGTGCCAGCTCACCGGGGCTTTGGCAGGATGCAACTAATGAAAAACTGTTTTTT. The full variable domain, completed using reference TRBV18 and TRBJ1-4, is NAGVMQNPRHLVRRRGQEARLRCSPMKGHSHVYWYRQLPEEGLKFMVYLQKENIIDESGMPKERFSAEFPKEGPSILRIQQVVRGDSAAYFCASSPGLWQDATNEKLFFGSGTQLSVL.

This clone was picked up one time. The V call is TRBV7-2, the J call TRBJ1-6; 7 bases fit TRBD1. The CDR3 runs 15 residues. V lost 8 bases and J lost 7; bases outside the gene matches: 11. The germline CDR1 and CDR2 sequences are SGHTA and FQGNSA. The CDR3 protein is CASHSRDRINSPLHF. DNA for the CDR3: TGTGCCAGCCACAGCCGGGACAGAATAAATTCACCCCTCCACTTT.

This chain uses TRBV9 with TRBJ2-1, with 11 bases fitting TRBD2. Trimming removed 4 bases from V and 7 bases from J; junction bases left unmatched: 7. The germline V gene has CDR1 SGDLS and CDR2 YYNGEE. CDR3 length equals 15 residues. The CDR3, as DNA: TGTGCCAGCAGCATAGCGGGAGGGGGGAGGAATGAGCAGTTCTTC. Its protein product is CASSIAGGGRNEQFF.

The chain is built from TRBV19 and TRBJ1-5; TRBD1 is a possible D gene (5 bases). Trimming stripped 0 bases from V and 7 bases from J, with 7 bases between. Germline V gives CDR1 LNHDA, CDR2 SQIVND (reference sequence). The CDR3 extends over 13 amino acids. CDR3: CASSIEGGQPQHF. CDR3 sequence (DNA): TGTGCCAGTAGTATAGAGGGGGGACAGCCCCAGCATTTT.

This clone showed up just a few times. The chain combines TRBV6-2 or TRBV6-3 with TRBJ1-1, with D unclear. Germline CDR1 reads MNHEY; CDR2 reads SVGEGT. The CDR3 runs 18 residues. Trimming pared 0 bases from V and 1 base from J, leaving 18 bases between. CDR3 in amino acids: CASSYSSFGVSRNTEAFF. For the CDR3, the DNA is TGTGCCAGCAGTTACTCTTCGTTCGGGGTCTCCCGGAACACTGAAGCTTTCTTT.

This rearrangement joins TRBV6-6 to TRBJ2-1, with 11 bases matching TRBD2. CDR1 and CDR2 (germline): MNHNY, SVGAGI (reference sequence). Unmatched junction bases numbered 11, after V lost 8 bases and J lost 8 bases. The length of the CDR3 is 15 residues. CDR3 coding DNA: TGTGCCAGCGGTAGCGGGAGGGCCTGGTCGGATGAGCAGTTCTTC. This translates into CASGSGRAWSDEQFF.

A remark on this clone: Other DNA sequences in this sample translate to the same CDR3. This chain links TRBV6-2 or TRBV6-3 with TRBJ1-2; TRBD1 agrees at 11 bases. CDR1 MNHEY and CDR2 SVGEGT come from the germline V gene. This CDR3 comprises 15 residues. Trimming took 5 bases from V and 3 from J; bases not matched to a gene: 5. CDR3 coding DNA: TGTGCCAGCAGTACCGGGACAGGGGGGCACTATGGCTACACCTTC. It encodes CASSTGTGGHYGYTF.

The J gene is TRBJ1-5, the V gene TRBV27; TRBD1 agrees at 7 bases. J was trimmed by 6 bases and V by 5 bases; bases with no gene match: 7. Germline V gives CDR1 MNHEY, CDR2 SMNVEV (reference sequence). The CDR3 consists of 14 residues. The CDR3 reads CASSPNRGRQPQHF. CDR3 bases: TGTGCCAGCAGTCCTAACAGGGGTCGTCAGCCCCAGCATTTT.

The rearrangement uses TRBV7-9 and TRBJ2-1, with D perhaps matching TRBD2 (6 bases). CDR3 length: 16 residues. V was trimmed by 1 base and J by 7 bases, leaving 17 bases between them. Germline V gene sequence: CDR1 SEHNR, CDR2 FQNEAQ (reference sequence). CDR3 nucleotides: TGTGCCAGCAGCTTAGTTTGGGGGGACCGCGGTAATGAGCAGTTCTTC. Amino acids: CASSLVWGDRGNEQFF.

This chain connects TRBV5-1 to TRBJ2-5; D possibly corresponds to TRBD2 (6 bases). CDR3 length equals 15 residues. Trimming cost V 6 bases and J 4 bases, with 19 bases left between them. CDR1 is SGHRS and CDR2 is YFSETQ in the germline V gene. The CDR3 bases are TGCGCCAGCAAACCACAAGCGGGTGTGGGAGAGACCCAGTACTTC. Translating it yields CASKPQAGVGETQYF.

Written as DNA, the CDR3 is TGTGCCAGCAGCTTATCAAACAGGGGAAGTGGCTACACCTTC. Protein sequence: CASSLSNRGSGYTF. The chain employs TRBV7-2 and TRBJ1-2, with TRBD1 matching over 7 bases. V lost 2 bases to trimming and J lost 7 bases; unmatched junction nucleotides: 7. CDR1 is SGHTA, CDR2 FQGNSA, per germline. This CDR3 has 14 residues.

This chain joins TRBV10-3 and TRBJ2-1; TRBD2 agrees at 7 bases. This CDR3 has 15 residues. J was trimmed by 2 bases and V by 0 bases; bases with no gene match: 1. Germline values: CDR1 ENHRY, CDR2 SYGVKD. The CDR3 here is CAISESRETYNEQFF. The CDR3 DNA follows: TGTGCCATCAGTGAGTCGCGGGAGACCTACAATGAGCAGTTCTTC.

The CDR3 bases are TGCGCCAGCAGCCAAGGGGGGACTAGCGCCTACGAGCAGTACTTC. It yields the protein CASSQGGTSAYEQYF. This chain joins TRBV4-1 and TRBJ2-7; 10 bases align to TRBD2. This CDR3 has 15 amino acids. Germline V gene data show CDR1 as MGHRA and CDR2 as YSYEKL. V gave up 1 base and J gave up 2 bases; unmatched junction bases: 2.

The chain has TRBV19 and TRBJ2-5; 14 bases agree with TRBD2. CDR1 LNHDA and CDR2 SQIVND come from the germline V gene (reference sequence). The CDR3 is 17 amino acids. The V and J ends lost 5 bases and 2 bases, in that order; junction bases with no gene match: 7. CDR3 nucleotide sequence: TGTGCCAGTAGTCCGGGACTAGCGGGAGACGGGCAAGAGACCCAGTACTTC. Encoded protein: CASSPGLAGDGQETQYF.

This clone was counted only a few times. This chain links TRBV2 with TRBJ1-2; a weak D match, TRBD1 (5 bases). Germline values: CDR1 SNHLY, CDR2 FYNNEI. The CDR3 sequence is 15 residues long. V shed 5 bases and J shed 7 bases, with 20 bases lying between them. CDR3 region: CASSPAGSQGGGYTF. The CDR3 DNA sequence: TGTGCCAGCAGTCCAGCCGGGAGCCAGGGAGGTGGCTACACCTTC.